The clone carrying this T cell receptor beta chain was seen just once. The antigen is undetermined. This record belongs to a study of OX40 agonist ivuxolimab in advanced cancers. The wider study: While on treatment, patients had intravenous ivuxolimab at 0.01 to 10 mg/kg every 2 weeks. People who had prior anti-PD-1, anti-PD-L1 or anti-CTLA-4 therapy could take part, and about 40% had some. Notes on the study in general: Relative to CD4+ cells, CD8+ T cells on average had more expanded clones.

Profiling relied on immunoSEQ multiplex PCR, and the TCRdb table lists in-frame clones only, not all of them. The repertoire holds about 80,000 clones, roughly 84% seen once, with roughly 0.33% in the top ten. CDR1 and CDR2 (germline): SGHRS, YFSETQ. The CDR3 is made up of 14 amino acids. V gave up 0 bases and J gave up 0 bases, with 6 bases separating them. This rearrangement joins TRBV5-1 to TRBJ1-2; D is possibly TRBD1 (5 bases). The sequence was collected from an adult with an advanced solid tumor such as melanoma, head and neck, liver or kidney cancer. The sample was CD4+ or CD8+ T cells sorted from blood, taken in a trial of the OX40 agonist ivuxolimab. The CDR3 region has the DNA TGCGCCAGCAGCTTGGAAGGGGCTAACTATGGCTACACCTTC. It specifies CASSLEGANYGYTF.